This TCR beta chain was captured by sequencing in a study of cytomegalovirus exposure and HLA in healthy donors. Whole-study results and caveats: The investigators catalogued some 150 TCR beta chains as cytomegalovirus-associated.

The PCR made use of 60 Vbeta and 13 Jbeta primers. As processed by the authors: Later work found approximately 87 million unique TCR beta chains, with roughly 11 million shared. The data were produced by immunoSEQ multiplex PCR, yet TCRdb's version contains in-frame clones alone and is incomplete. D and trimming come from the DNA, and the V and J calls and clone size come from that table. The sample has approximately 82,000 clones; roughly 79% are singletons. The J segment lost 4 bases and the V segment lost 1 base, leaving 5 bases of the junction unmatched. The CDR3 contains 15 residues. The germline V gene encodes CDR1 MNHNS and CDR2 SASEGT. This clone was picked up a small number of times. The antigen remains unidentified.

The sequence derives from a man aged 40-49 years in good health and CMV-seronegative. What was sequenced was PBMCs. V usage is TRBV6-1 and J usage is TRBJ2-3, with 7 bases lining up with TRBD2. The DNA for the CDR3 is TGTGCCAGCAGTGAAGGGGGGAGGGCCGCAGATACGCAGTATTTT. Its translation is CASSEGGRAADTQYF.